Listed below are T cell receptor beta chains from one sample, sequenced in a study of PD-1 blockade in mismatch repair-deficient tumors. TCRdb's table, derived via immunoSEQ multiplex PCR, lists solely in-frame clones and lacks some. The sample has some 120,000 clones; about 88% are singletons. The sample in question was peripheral blood, obtained 44 weeks after starting pembrolizumab. Receptor source: an adult with mismatch repair-deficient cancer. Both conserved end residues are part of each CDR3. Fields, in order: D gene, J gene, V gene, clone size, CDR3 DNA, CDR3 protein. The D gene is left open where the match is weak. Only part of the rows carry a size: once, few, many, or a class if the clone is expanded.

d_gene: .
j_gene: TRBJ2-1
v_gene: TRBV5-1
abundance: .
CDR3nt: TGCGCCAGCAGCCTGACCGGGGAGGTTTACAATGAGCAGTTCTTC
CDR3aa: CASSLTGEVYNEQFF

d_gene: TRBD1
j_gene: TRBJ2-1
v_gene: TRBV19
abundance: .
CDR3nt: TGTGCCACCATGTCAGGGGGTGCCTACAATGAGCAGTTCTTC
CDR3aa: CATMSGGAYNEQFF

d_gene: .
j_gene: TRBJ2-1
v_gene: TRBV2
abundance: .
CDR3nt: TGTGCCAGCAGTGAAAGGGGGGGGACCTACAATGAGCAGTTCTTC
CDR3aa: CASSERGGTYNEQFF

d_gene: .
j_gene: TRBJ2-7
v_gene: TRBV27
abundance: .
CDR3nt: TGTGCCAGCAGTTTCCGAACCCCCCACTCCTACGAGCAGTACTTC
CDR3aa: CASSFRTPHSYEQYF

d_gene: .
j_gene: TRBJ2-2
v_gene: TRBV7-9
abundance: .
CDR3nt: TGTGCCAGCAGTTCAACAGGCGGGGCCTCTGTGGCCGGGGAGCTGTTTTTT
CDR3aa: CASSSTGGASVAGELFF

d_gene: .
j_gene: TRBJ2-1
v_gene: TRBV4-1
abundance: .
CDR3nt: TGCGCCAGCAGCCAAGCTGTGCTGGGGGAGCACAATGAGCAGTTCTTC
CDR3aa: CASSQAVLGEHNEQFF

d_gene: .
j_gene: TRBJ2-1
v_gene: TRBV5-1
abundance: .
CDR3nt: TGCGCCAGCCGTCTCCGGCCCTCGAGCTCCTACAATGAGCAGTTCTTC
CDR3aa: CASRLRPSSSYNEQFF

d_gene: .
j_gene: TRBJ2-3
v_gene: TRBV19
abundance: .
CDR3nt: TGTGCCAGTAGTCGGGCGGGGATGGAGTTCACAGATACGCAGTATTTT
CDR3aa: CASSRAGMEFTDTQYF

d_gene: .
j_gene: TRBJ1-2
v_gene: TRBV7-9
abundance: .
CDR3nt: TGTGCCAGCAGCTTTCGGCCCGGGGAGGGCTACACCTTC
CDR3aa: CASSFRPGEGYTF

d_gene: .
j_gene: TRBJ1-1
v_gene: TRBV5-4
abundance: .
CDR3nt: TGTGCCAGCAGCCCTATGGGGAACACTGAAGCTTTCTTT
CDR3aa: CASSPMGNTEAFF

d_gene: .
j_gene: TRBJ2-7
v_gene: TRBV4-1
abundance: .
CDR3nt: TGCGCCAGCAGCCAAGATTTCGAGTCGGGACTCCACTACGAGCAGTACTTC
CDR3aa: CASSQDFESGLHYEQYF

d_gene: .
j_gene: TRBJ2-7
v_gene: TRBV2
abundance: .
CDR3nt: TGTGCCAGCAGTGAAGGGACGGGACGTGATTACTACGAGCAGTACTTC
CDR3aa: CASSEGTGRDYYEQYF

d_gene: .
j_gene: TRBJ2-3
v_gene: TRBV4-2
abundance: .
CDR3nt: TGTGCCAGCAGCCCCTGGAACCACAACCCTCCCCCGCAGTATTTT
CDR3aa: CASSPWNHNPPPQYF

d_gene: .
j_gene: TRBJ2-5
v_gene: TRBV5-4
abundance: .
CDR3nt: TGTGCCAGCAGCTTGGGAGTAGTGCTTCAAGAGACCCAGTACTTC
CDR3aa: CASSLGVVLQETQYF

d_gene: TRBD2
j_gene: TRBJ2-7
v_gene: TRBV11-2
abundance: .
CDR3nt: TGTGCCAGCAGCTTAAATAGCGGGAGCTGGAGGGAGCAGTACTTC
CDR3aa: CASSLNSGSWREQYF

d_gene: TRBD1
j_gene: TRBJ2-5
v_gene: TRBV29-1
abundance: .
CDR3nt: TGCAGCGTAGCCGGGACAGGGGGACAAGAGACCCAGTACTTC
CDR3aa: CSVAGTGGQETQYF

d_gene: .
j_gene: TRBJ1-5
v_gene: TRBV6-5
abundance: .
CDR3nt: TGTGCCAGCAGGGGACGGAAAAATCAGCCCCAGCATTTT
CDR3aa: CASRGRKNQPQHF

d_gene: .
j_gene: TRBJ1-4
v_gene: TRBV2
abundance: .
CDR3nt: TGTGCCAGCATCTCGTGGGGGCTGGGTGAAAAACTGTTTTTT
CDR3aa: CASISWGLGEKLFF

d_gene: .
j_gene: TRBJ2-1
v_gene: TRBV13
abundance: .
CDR3nt: TGTGCCAGCAGCTTAGGACAGGTGGGCGAACAGTTCTTC
CDR3aa: CASSLGQVGEQFF

d_gene: .
j_gene: TRBJ2-2
v_gene: TRBV5-4
abundance: .
CDR3nt: TGTGCCAGCAGCTTGGGCACAGGGTGGTCACCCGGGGAGCTGTTTTTT
CDR3aa: CASSLGTGWSPGELFF

d_gene: .
j_gene: TRBJ2-5
v_gene: TRBV15
abundance: .
CDR3nt: TGTGCCACCAGCAGGGCCGGCGGGGACCAAGAGACCCAGTACTTC
CDR3aa: CATSRAGGDQETQYF

d_gene: .
j_gene: TRBJ2-2
v_gene: TRBV29-1
abundance: .
CDR3nt: TGCAGCGCCGGGGCCGGAGACACCGGGGAGCTGTTTTTT
CDR3aa: CSAGAGDTGELFF

d_gene: .
j_gene: TRBJ2-1
v_gene: TRBV30
abundance: once
CDR3nt: TGTGCCTGGAGTGTACTCAGGGAGCAGTTCTTC
CDR3aa: CAWSVLREQFF

d_gene: .
j_gene: TRBJ1-5
v_gene: TRBV27
abundance: .
CDR3nt: TGTGCCAGCAGTCCATACACCTATAGCAATCAGCCCCAGCATTTT
CDR3aa: CASSPYTYSNQPQHF

d_gene: .
j_gene: TRBJ2-5
v_gene: TRBV5-1
abundance: .
CDR3nt: TGCGCCAGCAGCTTCCGACCGACTCCTCAAGAGACCCAGTACTTC
CDR3aa: CASSFRPTPQETQYF

d_gene: TRBD2
j_gene: TRBJ2-5
v_gene: TRBV27
abundance: .
CDR3nt: TGTGCCCCTAGCGGAGGGTCCGGAGAGACCCAGTACTTC
CDR3aa: CAPSGGSGETQYF

d_gene: TRBD1
j_gene: TRBJ2-2
v_gene: TRBV6-1
abundance: .
CDR3nt: TGTGCCAGCAGTGCGCGACCGGGACAGGGGGACACCGGGGAGCTGTTTTTT
CDR3aa: CASSARPGQGDTGELFF

d_gene: .
j_gene: TRBJ2-3
v_gene: TRBV11-2
abundance: .
CDR3nt: TGTGCCAGCAGCACCCGAAGGACAAGAGACAGTTCCACAGATACGCAGTATTTT
CDR3aa: CASSTRRTRDSSTDTQYF

d_gene: TRBD1
j_gene: TRBJ2-7
v_gene: TRBV18
abundance: .
CDR3nt: TGTGCCAGCTCACCACCTGTCGGACAGGGGGCCATCTACGAGCAGTACTTC
CDR3aa: CASSPPVGQGAIYEQYF

d_gene: TRBD1
j_gene: TRBJ1-2
v_gene: TRBV6-5
abundance: .
CDR3nt: TGTGCCAGCAGGAGGGGGACAGTCGGTAACTATGGCTACACCTTC
CDR3aa: CASRRGTVGNYGYTF

d_gene: TRBD1
j_gene: TRBJ2-7
v_gene: TRBV11-2
abundance: .
CDR3nt: TGTGCCAGCAGCTTAGAACAGGGGGTCTACGAGCAGTACTTC
CDR3aa: CASSLEQGVYEQYF

d_gene: TRBD2
j_gene: TRBJ2-1
v_gene: TRBV10-3
abundance: .
CDR3nt: TGTGCCATCAGTGGCGTTAGCGGGTCTAGTAATGAGCAGTTCTTC
CDR3aa: CAISGVSGSSNEQFF

d_gene: TRBD1
j_gene: TRBJ1-1
v_gene: TRBV11-3
abundance: .
CDR3nt: TGTGCCAGCAGCTCACCGACAGGGCGGACTGAAGCTTTCTTT
CDR3aa: CASSSPTGRTEAFF

d_gene: TRBD2
j_gene: TRBJ2-7
v_gene: TRBV6-5
abundance: .
CDR3nt: TGTGCCAGCAGGATTTCGGGAGGAAGCTCCTACGAGCAGTACTTC
CDR3aa: CASRISGGSSYEQYF

d_gene: .
j_gene: TRBJ2-7
v_gene: TRBV4-2
abundance: few
CDR3nt: TGTGCCAGCAGCCAGGTTCCGTCTTACGAGCAGTACTTC
CDR3aa: CASSQVPSYEQYF

d_gene: .
j_gene: TRBJ2-7
v_gene: TRBV6-4
abundance: .
CDR3nt: TGTGCCAGCAGTGAGGGAGGGGGCGCAGACGAGCAGTACTTC
CDR3aa: CASSEGGGADEQYF

d_gene: .
j_gene: TRBJ1-2
v_gene: TRBV15
abundance: .
CDR3nt: TGTGCCACCAGCGACGGCAACTATGGCTACACCTTC
CDR3aa: CATSDGNYGYTF

d_gene: .
j_gene: TRBJ1-4
v_gene: TRBV4-3
abundance: .
CDR3nt: TGCGCCAGCAGCCGCAGGACAAATGAAAAACTGTTTTTT
CDR3aa: CASSRRTNEKLFF

d_gene: .
j_gene: TRBJ2-7
v_gene: TRBV15
abundance: .
CDR3nt: TGTGCCACCAGCAGAGGGGAGGCGCCCTACGAGCAGTACTTC
CDR3aa: CATSRGEAPYEQYF

d_gene: .
j_gene: TRBJ1-3
v_gene: TRBV28
abundance: .
CDR3nt: TGTGCCAGCAGTTTATTGGCGGGGATTGGAAACACCATATATTTT
CDR3aa: CASSLLAGIGNTIYF

d_gene: .
j_gene: TRBJ2-3
v_gene: TRBV28
abundance: .
CDR3nt: TGTGCCAGCAGGGACCCCACAGATACGCAGTATTTT
CDR3aa: CASRDPTDTQYF

d_gene: .
j_gene: TRBJ2-1
v_gene: TRBV7-8
abundance: .
CDR3nt: TGTGCCAGCAGCGGGGGACTCTCCTACAATGAGCAGTTCTTC
CDR3aa: CASSGGLSYNEQFF

d_gene: .
j_gene: TRBJ2-1
v_gene: TRBV25-1
abundance: .
CDR3nt: TGTGCCAGCAGTGCTAACTATAGGTGGGGCAATGAGCAGTTCTTC
CDR3aa: CASSANYRWGNEQFF

d_gene: .
j_gene: TRBJ1-1
v_gene: TRBV27
abundance: .
CDR3nt: TGTGCCAGCAGTTTATCAACAGGGAGGACTGAAGCTTTCTTT
CDR3aa: CASSLSTGRTEAFF

d_gene: .
j_gene: TRBJ2-7
v_gene: TRBV28
abundance: .
CDR3nt: TGTGCCAGCAGTTTCCAGACGTCCGAGCAGTACTTC
CDR3aa: CASSFQTSEQYF

d_gene: .
j_gene: TRBJ2-7
v_gene: TRBV14
abundance: .
CDR3nt: TGTGCCAGCAGCCTCTACCAGGGGACCTACGAGCAGTACTTC
CDR3aa: CASSLYQGTYEQYF

d_gene: .
j_gene: TRBJ2-7
v_gene: TRBV6-1
abundance: .
CDR3nt: TGTGCCAGCAGTTTCAACCCCGGACAGTCCTACGAGCAGTACTTC
CDR3aa: CASSFNPGQSYEQYF

d_gene: .
j_gene: TRBJ2-7
v_gene: TRBV7-3
abundance: few
CDR3nt: TGTGCCAGCAGCTTAGGGACGCCTCCCTACGAGCAGTACTTC
CDR3aa: CASSLGTPPYEQYF

d_gene: .
j_gene: TRBJ2-7
v_gene: TRBV4-3
abundance: .
CDR3nt: TGCGCCAGCAGCCAAGATCCAAGCGCTTGTGTCTCCTACGAGCAGTACTTC
CDR3aa: CASSQDPSACVSYEQYF

d_gene: .
j_gene: TRBJ2-7
v_gene: TRBV7-2
abundance: .
CDR3nt: TGTGCCAGCAGCTTAACCCCCGGAGACGAGCAGTACTTC
CDR3aa: CASSLTPGDEQYF

d_gene: TRBD1
j_gene: TRBJ1-1
v_gene: TRBV5-1
abundance: .
CDR3nt: TGCGCCAGCAGCTCGGCCGGGACAGGGAAACGAAACACTGAAGCTTTCTTT
CDR3aa: CASSSAGTGKRNTEAFF

d_gene: TRBD2
j_gene: TRBJ2-2
v_gene: TRBV4-2
abundance: .
CDR3nt: TGTGCCAGCAGCCAAGGGCTAGCGGAGCTAGGCGGGGAGCTGTTTTTT
CDR3aa: CASSQGLAELGGELFF

d_gene: .
j_gene: TRBJ2-7
v_gene: TRBV6-1
abundance: few
CDR3nt: TGTGCCAGCAGTGAAGCGGGCAGGTCGGGCGAGCAGTACTTC
CDR3aa: CASSEAGRSGEQYF

d_gene: TRBD1
j_gene: TRBJ2-5
v_gene: TRBV5-4
abundance: .
CDR3nt: TGTGCCAGCAGCGAAGGGACAGGGAAGACCCAGTACTTC
CDR3aa: CASSEGTGKTQYF